The T cell receptor (beta chain) under discussion was sequenced for a study of blood T cell repertoires in COVID-19. Study background: Collection of acute and convalescent COVID-19 samples took place in the United States, Italy and Spain.

The assay was immunoSEQ multiplex PCR, and TCRdb's table has in-frame clones only and misses some. Of 250,000 to 350,000 clones listed, about 92% are singletons. Cohorts were based on clinical histories the participants reported. CDR1 SGHTA and CDR2 FQGNSA come from the germline V gene. The CDR3 runs to 16 residues. V shed 7 bases and J shed 9 bases, with 22 bases lying between them. This chain connects TRBV7-2 to TRBJ1-6; D may be TRBD1 (6 bases). This sequence was found in a man aged 55 to 70 who had recovered from COVID-19. The sequenced material came from PBMCs or T cells enriched from blood (not recorded which). In DNA, the CDR3 is TGTGCCAGCACCAGAACAGGGAGGGCAGGCGGTTCACCCCTCCACTTT. Its protein is CASTRTGRAGGSPLHF.